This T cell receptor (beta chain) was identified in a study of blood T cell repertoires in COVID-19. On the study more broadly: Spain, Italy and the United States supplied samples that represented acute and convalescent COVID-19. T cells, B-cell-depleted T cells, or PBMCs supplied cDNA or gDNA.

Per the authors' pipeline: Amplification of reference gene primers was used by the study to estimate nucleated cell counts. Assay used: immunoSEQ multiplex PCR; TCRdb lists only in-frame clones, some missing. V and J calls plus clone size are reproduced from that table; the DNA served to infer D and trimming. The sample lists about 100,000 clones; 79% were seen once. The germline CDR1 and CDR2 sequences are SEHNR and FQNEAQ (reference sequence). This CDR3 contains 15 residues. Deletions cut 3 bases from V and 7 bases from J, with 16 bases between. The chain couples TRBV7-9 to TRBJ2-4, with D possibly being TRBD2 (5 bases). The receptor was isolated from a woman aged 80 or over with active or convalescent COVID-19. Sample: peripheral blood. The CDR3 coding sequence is TGTGCCAGCAGCTTCATGACTCTAGCTGGGAACATTCAGTACTTC. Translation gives CASSFMTLAGNIQYF.